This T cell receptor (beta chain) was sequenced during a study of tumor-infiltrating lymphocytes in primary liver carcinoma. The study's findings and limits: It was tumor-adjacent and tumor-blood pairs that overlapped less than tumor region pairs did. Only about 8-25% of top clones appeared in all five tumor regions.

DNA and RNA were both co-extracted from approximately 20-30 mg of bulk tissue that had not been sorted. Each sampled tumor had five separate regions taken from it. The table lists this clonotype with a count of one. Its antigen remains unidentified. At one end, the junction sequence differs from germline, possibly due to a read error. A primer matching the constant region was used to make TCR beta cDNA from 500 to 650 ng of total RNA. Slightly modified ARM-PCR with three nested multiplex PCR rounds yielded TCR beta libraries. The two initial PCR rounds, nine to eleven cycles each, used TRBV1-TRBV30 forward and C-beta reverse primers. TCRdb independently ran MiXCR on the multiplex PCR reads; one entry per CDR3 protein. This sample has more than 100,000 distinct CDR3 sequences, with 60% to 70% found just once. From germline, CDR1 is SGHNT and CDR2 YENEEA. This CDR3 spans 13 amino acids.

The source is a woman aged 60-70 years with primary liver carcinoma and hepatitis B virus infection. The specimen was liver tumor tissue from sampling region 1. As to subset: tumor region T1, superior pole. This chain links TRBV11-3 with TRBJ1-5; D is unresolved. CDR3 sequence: CASSLQSYQPQHF. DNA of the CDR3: TGTGCTAGCAGCTTACAGTCCTATCAGCCCCAGCATTTT.